This TCR beta chain was identified during a study of blood T cell repertoires in COVID-19. Study-wide context: Researchers got acute and convalescent COVID-19 samples from the United States, Italy and Spain.

Only one count was recorded for this clone. Recovered status applied to Cohort 3 donors who had two consecutive negative PCRs. It also applied to those with clearance or with symptom resolution. As processed by the authors: Using reference gene primer amplification, nucleated cell counts were estimated. Measured with immunoSEQ multiplex PCR; TCRdb has only the in-frame clones, and not every one. That table supplies the V and J calls and clone size; D and trimming were determined from the DNA. The repertoire includes about 210,000 clones, approximately 90% of them detected once, and over 1% sits in the top ten. This CDR3 has 14 amino acids. Germline CDR1 reads SGHAT; CDR2 reads FQNNGV. Trimming took 2 bases from V and 2 from J; bases not matched to a gene: 1.

Input material: PBMCs or T cells enriched from blood (not recorded which). This sequence originates from a man aged 25-40 years who had recovered from COVID-19. This rearrangement joins TRBV11-2 to TRBJ1-2, with 8 bases that match TRBD1. CDR3 in amino acids: CASSLTGGNYGYTF. The CDR3 DNA reads TGTGCCAGCAGCTTAACAGGGGGGAACTATGGCTACACCTTC.